This TCR beta chain appears in the sequencing data of a study of regulatory T cells in long-lasting Graves disease. Time point of the sample: newly diagnosed GD, antithyroid drugs for less than 3 months. PBMCs provided the RNA from which the TCR library was made. According to the study, TCR beta libraries were built with iRepertoire HTBI primers and CDR3-region Arm-PCR. TCRdb re-called the multiplex PCR reads with MiXCR, one entry per CDR3 protein. The table lists about 440,000 distinct CDR3 sequences, approximately 15% of them singletons. The CDR3 runs to 15 residues. Trimming left V 5 bases short and J 0 bases short, with 11 bases between. The germline V gene has CDR1 KGHSH and CDR2 LQKENI. In this sample, this clonotype turned up a few times. These data were likewise used in another study, on T cells in Graves' hyperthyroidism and ophthalmopathy.

The clonotype was recovered from a woman aged 25-40 years with Graves disease. Sample: peripheral blood mononuclear cells (PBMCs), taken at new diagnosis, from a patient treated with antithyroid drugs. The chain is built from TRBV18 and TRBJ2-1; a weak D match, TRBD2 (6 bases). The CDR3: CASSLSGLSYNEQFF. CDR3 nucleotides: TGTGCCAGCTCATTAAGCGGGCTCTCCTACAATGAGCAGTTCTTC.